The 26 T cell receptor beta chains given below trace back to one sample, sequenced in a study of beta chain features in type 1 diabetes. Expressed TCRB transcripts were sequenced, since all the RNA that had been isolated was reverse transcribed. TCRdb's table, derived via immunoSEQ multiplex PCR, lists solely in-frame clones and lacks some. The profile shows 400,000 to 600,000 clones, around 28% of them singletons. Input material: naive CD4+ T cells from blood. These receptors were taken from a man between 18 and 29 years old in good health.

This clone was found a few times. The chain has TRBV27 and TRBJ2-3; no definite D call. This CDR3 contains 15 residues. V shed 4 bases and J shed 2 bases, with 13 bases lying between them. CDR1 is MNHEY and CDR2 is SMNVEV in the germline V gene (reference sequence). The CDR3 protein is CASSSPRKDTDTQYF. DNA for the CDR3: TGTGCCAGCAGTTCACCACGCAAGGACACAGATACGCAGTATTTT.

The sample holds a few counts of this clone. The gene calls are TRBV30 and TRBJ2-3; 7 nucleotides match TRBD2. J gave up 4 bases and V 0 bases, and 1 base lay outside the gene matches. The CDR3 loop spans 13 amino acids. The germline V gene encodes CDR1 GTSNPN and CDR2 SVGIG (reference sequence). CDR3: CAWSVRGADTQYF. The CDR3 DNA is TGTGCCTGGAGTGTACGGGGGGCAGATACGCAGTATTTT.

This chain uses TRBV7-9 with TRBJ1-2; D is possibly TRBD1 (6 bases). Germline V gene data show CDR1 as SEHNR and CDR2 as FQNEAQ (reference sequence). The CDR3 has 14 residues. Trimming took 5 bases from V and 4 from J, leaving 14 bases between them. CDR3 coding DNA: TGTGCCAGCAGCCTCACAGGGATATCCTATGGCTACACCTTC. The encoded protein is CASSLTGISYGYTF. Full variable domain (missing parts from reference TRBV7-9 and TRBJ1-2): DTGVSQNPRHKITKRGQNVTFRCDPISEHNRLYWYRQTLGQGPEFLTYFQNEAQLEKSRLLSDRFSAERPKGSFSTLEIQRTEQGDSAMYLCASSLTGISYGYTFGSGTRLTVV.

The chain is built from TRBV28 and TRBJ2-4, with D perhaps matching TRBD2 (7 bases). The CDR3 runs to 16 residues. Trimming took 5 bases from V and 2 from J, leaving 16 bases between them. Germline values: CDR1 MDHEN, CDR2 SYDVKM. The CDR3 sequence is CASSALGGLSKNIQYF. CDR3 bases: TGTGCCAGCAGTGCCCTGGGGGGGCTATCCAAAAACATTCAGTACTTC.

The V call is TRBV5-6, the J call TRBJ2-7; 7 bases are a match to TRBD1. Germline V gene sequence: CDR1 SGHDT, CDR2 YYEEEE. This CDR3 has 15 residues. V was pared by 1 base and J by 0 bases, with 4 bases of the junction left unmatched. The chain's CDR3 is CASSLLDRSSYEQYF. CDR3 nucleotides: TGTGCCAGCAGCTTGTTGGACAGGAGCTCCTACGAGCAGTACTTC.

This clone was found a few times. This sequence joins TRBV9 and TRBJ2-1, with D perhaps given as TRBD1 or TRBD2 (5 bases each). Trimming stripped 0 bases from V and 0 bases from J, with 7 bases between. Germline V gives CDR1 SGDLS, CDR2 YYNGEE. The CDR3 is 15 residues long. This CDR3 is CASSVDGGSYNEQFF. In DNA, the CDR3 is TGTGCCAGCAGCGTAGATGGGGGCTCCTACAATGAGCAGTTCTTC.

The chain couples TRBV7-2 to TRBJ2-5, with D tentatively TRBD2 (6 bases). Deletions cut 4 bases from V and 5 bases from J, with 14 bases between. This CDR3 region has 14 residues. Germline lookup yields CDR1 SGHTA and CDR2 FQGNSA. The CDR3 DNA sequence: TGTGCCAGCAGCTCCCCAGGAGGGAGCGAGACCCAGTACTTC. This encodes CASSSPGGSETQYF.

This sequence joins TRBV18 and TRBJ1-1; D remains unclear. The CDR3 covers 14 residues. With 3 bases removed from V and 4 bases from J, the gap between germline ends came to 12 bases. Germline V gene data show CDR1 as KGHSH and CDR2 as LQKENI. CDR3 amino acids: CASSPRRQSTEAFF. DNA of the CDR3: TGTGCCAGCTCACCGCGACGTCAGAGCACTGAAGCTTTCTTT. Together with reference TRBV18 and TRBJ1-1, the CDR3 gives the full variable domain: NAGVMQNPRHLVRRRGQEARLRCSPMKGHSHVYWYRQLPEEGLKFMVYLQKENIIDESGMPKERFSAEFPKEGPSILRIQQVVRGDSAAYFCASSPRRQSTEAFFGQGTRLTVV.

The V gene is TRBV29-1, the J gene TRBJ2-1; D is perhaps TRBD1 or TRBD2 (5 bases each). The CDR3 has 15 amino acids. Germline V gene lookup returns CDR1 SQVTM and CDR2 ANQGSEA. With 0 bases removed from V and 6 bases from J, the gap between germline ends came to 15 bases. This CDR3 is CSVEDPGPLFNEQFF. The CDR3 DNA is TGCAGCGTTGAAGATCCGGGACCACTCTTCAATGAGCAGTTCTTC.

This clone has just a few counts. The chain recombines TRBV25-1 with TRBJ2-3; 12 bases are a match to TRBD2. CDR3 length: 16 amino acids. Trimming at V came to 5 bases and at J to 6 bases, leaving 9 bases not matched to a gene. Germline CDR1 reads MGHDK; CDR2 reads SYGVNS. CDR3 nucleotides: TGTGCCAGCAGTCCCAGACTAGCGGGAGTGTCGGATACGCAGTATTTT. It yields the protein CASSPRLAGVSDTQYF.

V is TRBV18 and J is TRBJ2-7, with 8 bases that match TRBD1. This CDR3 region has 14 residues. The trim removed 0 bases at V and 5 bases at J, leaving 3 bases unmatched. CDR1 is KGHSH, CDR2 LQKENI, per germline. CDR3 in amino acids: CASSPPDRAHEQYF. The CDR3 DNA reads as TGTGCCAGCTCACCACCGGACAGGGCCCACGAGCAGTACTTC.

This clone was seen a handful of times. The rearrangement uses TRBV7-6 and TRBJ2-7, with 9 bases identical to TRBD2. The V and J ends lost 5 bases and 0 bases, in that order; junction bases with no gene match: 8. Germline CDR1 and CDR2: SGHVS and FNYEAQ. This CDR3 has 16 residues. The CDR3 DNA reads TGTGCCAGCAGCACGCGCGGGAGGGGGGGCTCCTACGAGCAGTACTTC. Its translation is CASSTRGRGGSYEQYF.

The J gene is TRBJ2-7, the V gene TRBV28; weak D call: TRBD2 (5 bases). CDR3 length: 14 amino acids. Germline V gene sequence: CDR1 MDHEN, CDR2 SYDVKM. The germline V and J ends were trimmed by 3 bases and 3 bases, with 12 bases remaining between them. CDR3 DNA sequence: TGTGCCAGCAGTTTGCGGCAGGAGGTCTACGAGCAGTACTTC. Translation gives CASSLRQEVYEQYF. Looking up the rest from reference TRBV28 and TRBJ2-7 gives the full variable domain: DVKVTQSSRYLVKRTGEKVFLECVQDMDHENMFWYRQDPGLGLRLIYFSYDVKMKEKGDIPEGYSVSREKKERFSLILESASTNQTSMYLCASSLRQEVYEQYFGPGTRLTVT.

The chain recombines TRBV7-2 with TRBJ1-2; D gene uncertain. This CDR3 has 17 amino acids. Trimming took off 4 bases at V and 4 bases at J, with 22 bases between the two ends. Germline V gene sequence: CDR1 SGHTA, CDR2 FQGNSA. CDR3 DNA sequence: TGTGCCAGCAGCTCACAACGTGCGGGCGGAGGAACCTATGGCTACACCTTC. Translation gives CASSSQRAGGGTYGYTF.

CDR3 coding DNA: TGCAGCGCCGGACTAGCGGGACCCTCCTGGACCGGGGAGCTGTTTTTT. Translated, it gives CSAGLAGPSWTGELFF. The chain joins TRBV29-1 to TRBJ2-2; 12 bases match TRBD2. The V and J ends lost 7 bases and 5 bases, in that order; junction bases with no gene match: 11. CDR3 size: 16 residues. CDR1 and CDR2 from the germline V gene are SQVTM and ANQGSEA.

This clone was detected a few times. Other nucleotide sequences from this sample produce the same CDR3. The chain links TRBV29-1 to TRBJ2-7; possible D gene TRBD2, 6 bases. The length of the CDR3 is 13 residues. V lost 4 bases and J 3 bases, leaving 13 bases between the germline ends. Germline V gives CDR1 SQVTM, CDR2 ANQGSEA. CDR3 in DNA: TGCAGCGTTGGTGGCCCCGGGGGCTACGAGCAGTACTTC. This translates into CSVGGPGGYEQYF.

This clone came up a few times. The J gene is TRBJ2-1, the V gene TRBV29-1; maybe TRBD2 (6 bases). The germline gives CDR1 SQVTM, CDR2 ANQGSEA. V was clipped by 5 bases and J by 7 bases, with 18 bases between them. This CDR3 contains 14 residues. The chain's CDR3 is CSVRGGGGVNEQFF. As DNA, the CDR3 is TGCAGCGTTCGGGGAGGAGGCGGGGTTAATGAGCAGTTCTTC.

This clone has only a few counts. The chain employs TRBV10-3 and TRBJ2-1; 10 bases agree with TRBD1. Germline V gives CDR1 ENHRY, CDR2 SYGVKD. This CDR3 region has 14 residues. V gave up 6 bases and J gave up 7 bases; unmatched junction bases: 6. The CDR3 here is CAISRDRGSNEQFF. The CDR3 nucleotides are TGTGCCATCAGCCGGGACAGGGGATCAAATGAGCAGTTCTTC.

This clone turned up a few times. The rearrangement joins TRBV4-3 to TRBJ1-2; 8 bases map to TRBD1. CDR3 length: 17 residues. J gave up 7 bases and V 0 bases, and 13 bases lay outside the gene matches. CDR1 and CDR2 from the germline V gene are LGHNA and YSLEER. Here the CDR3 DNA reads TGCGCCAGCAGCCAAGATCCTCCAGGGGGCGCCGGATCTGGCTACACCTTC. The encoded protein is CASSQDPPGGAGSGYTF.

Comment on this clone: Other DNA variants within this sample encode the same CDR3. The V and J genes are TRBV9 and TRBJ2-1, with D unresolved. Trimming left V 0 bases short and J 3 bases short, with 7 bases between. The CDR3 spans 14 residues. Germline loops: CDR1 SGDLS, CDR2 YYNGEE. The CDR3 DNA sequence: TGTGCCAGCAGCGTAGGGCCCATCTACAATGAGCAGTTCTTC. It is translated as CASSVGPIYNEQFF.

The chain links TRBV27 to TRBJ2-7; D remains ambiguous. Trimming stripped 4 bases from V and 3 bases from J, with 7 bases between. The V gene's germline CDR1 is MNHEY and CDR2 SMNVEV (reference sequence). This CDR3 is built from 12 residues. CDR3 in amino acids: CASSSYFYEQYF. The CDR3 DNA sequence: TGTGCCAGCAGTTCATACTTCTACGAGCAGTACTTC.

This clone was recorded at least ten times. The chain carries TRBV7-2 and TRBJ2-7, with D maybe TRBD2 (6 bases). Trimming took 5 bases from V and 5 from J, leaving 16 bases between them. CDR1 SGHTA and CDR2 FQGNSA come from the germline V gene. The CDR3 sequence is 14 residues long. The CDR3 nucleotides are TGTGCCAGCAGCACCCAGGGCGGGGTCCACGAGCAGTACTTC. Translated, it gives CASSTQGGVHEQYF. Full variable domain (missing parts from reference TRBV7-2 and TRBJ2-7): GAGVSQSPSNKVTEKGKDVELRCDPISGHTALYWYRQSLGQGLEFLIYFQGNSAPDKSGLPSDRFSAERTGGSVSTLTIQRTQQEDSAVYLCASSTQGGVHEQYFGPGTRLTVT.

This rearrangement joins TRBV4-1 to TRBJ2-7; TRBD1 is a possible D gene (5 bases). CDR1 and CDR2 (germline): MGHRA, YSYEKL. The germline V and J ends were trimmed by 1 base and 0 bases, with 10 bases remaining between them. CDR3 size: 15 residues. The CDR3, as DNA: TGCGCCAGCAGCCAAGCAGGGCCCAGCTCCTACGAGCAGTACTTC. This gives the protein CASSQAGPSSYEQYF.

This chain links TRBV18 with TRBJ2-1; 8 bases are a match to TRBD1. Germline CDR1 reads KGHSH; CDR2 reads LQKENI. V lost 5 bases and J lost 7; bases outside the gene matches: 13. The CDR3 extends over 16 amino acids. The CDR3, as DNA: TGTGCCAGCTCAGACTTCCGGACAGGGCTGGGAAATGAGCAGTTCTTC. Translation: CASSDFRTGLGNEQFF.

This sequence joins TRBV30 and TRBJ2-7, with TRBD2 matching 9 bases. The CDR3 totals 14 residues. Germline V gene data show CDR1 as GTSNPN and CDR2 as SVGIG (reference sequence). V was clipped by 3 bases and J by 6 bases; unmatched bases: 9. CDR3 loop: CAWREEASGIEQYF. The CDR3 DNA follows: TGTGCCTGGAGGGAAGAGGCTAGCGGGATCGAGCAGTACTTC.

The gene calls are TRBV7-3 and TRBJ2-7, with no clear D. This CDR3 comprises 14 residues. The V end lost 2 bases, the J end lost 0 bases, and 8 bases lay between the germline ends. In germline, CDR1 is SGHTA, CDR2 FQGTGA. CDR3 amino acids: CASSLSGGSYEQYF. CDR3 DNA: TGTGCCAGCAGCTTATCGGGCGGCTCCTACGAGCAGTACTTC. Complete variable domain (other parts from reference TRBV7-3 and TRBJ2-7): GAGVSQTPSNKVTEKGKYVELRCDPISGHTALYWYRQSLGQGPEFLIYFQGTGAADDSGLPNDRFFAVRPEGSVSTLKIQRTERGDSAVYLCASSLSGGSYEQYFGPGTRLTVT.